Each of the 17 T cell receptor beta chains below was sequenced from the same sample in a study of blood T cell repertoires in COVID-19. Data came from immunoSEQ multiplex PCR; TCRdb stores just in-frame clones and leaves some out. This sample has around 260,000 clones; about 90% occur once, and the top ten carry about 2.1%. Specimen: peripheral blood. The origin of the receptors is a woman aged 50 to 65 with acute or convalescent COVID-19.

The gene calls are TRBV5-1 and TRBJ1-1; 10 bases are shared with TRBD1. The CDR3 is 18 residues long. V lost 2 bases to trimming and J lost 6 bases; unmatched junction nucleotides: 16. Germline V gene sequence: CDR1 SGHRS, CDR2 YFSETQ. The CDR3 here is CASSLLSRDRGLVAEAFF. The DNA of the CDR3 is TGCGCCAGCAGCTTACTGTCCCGGGACAGGGGTTTAGTGGCTGAAGCTTTCTTT.

The chain has TRBV20-1 and TRBJ2-7; D uncertain. This CDR3 spans 12 amino acids. V lost 3 bases and J lost 3, with 9 bases in between. CDR1 DFQATT and CDR2 SNEGSKA come from the germline V gene (reference sequence). The CDR3 here is CSASDTGYEQYF. DNA for the CDR3: TGCAGTGCTAGTGATACCGGCTACGAGCAGTACTTC.

The chain has TRBV27 and TRBJ2-7; tentatively, D is TRBD2 (5 bases). V lost 1 base, J lost 3 bases, and 10 bases lay in between. The CDR3 is 14 residues long. Looked up from germline, CDR1 is MNHEY and CDR2 is SMNVEV (reference sequence). DNA of the CDR3: TGTGCCAGCAGTTTATTACGGGGAAACTACGAGCAGTACTTC. It is translated as CASSLLRGNYEQYF.

The genes are TRBV12-5 and TRBJ2-5, with unresolved D. CDR3 size: 13 residues. V was clipped by 3 bases and J by 5 bases, with 10 bases between them. Germline loops: CDR1 LGHNT, CDR2 FRNRAP. The CDR3: CASGFGYRETQYF. The CDR3 nucleotides read TGTGCTAGTGGTTTTGGTTATCGGGAGACCCAGTACTTC.

The chain carries TRBV7-8 and TRBJ1-1; 8 bases are a match to TRBD1. The CDR3 is 17 amino acids. Germline V gene data show CDR1 as SGHVS and CDR2 as FQNEAQ. V shed 4 bases, J shed 5 bases, and the junction held 15 bases outside the gene matches. The DNA for the CDR3 is TGTGCCAGCAGCTCTTACCGGACAGGGTCGAGGGGGACTGAAGCTTTCTTT. This sequence encodes CASSSYRTGSRGTEAFF.

The chain joins TRBV9 to TRBJ1-2; 12 bases map to TRBD1. CDR1 is SGDLS, CDR2 YYNGEE, per germline. The CDR3 sequence is 16 residues long. With V trimmed by 2 bases and J by 2 bases, 4 bases remained unmatched. CDR3 DNA: TGTGCCAGCAGCGTGGGACAGGGGGCTACAAACTATGGCTACACCTTC. Translated, it gives CASSVGQGATNYGYTF.

The chain recombines TRBV28 with TRBJ1-2; no definite D call. V lost 6 bases, J lost 4 bases, and 18 bases lay in between. The germline gives CDR1 MDHEN, CDR2 SYDVKM. The CDR3 is made up of 15 amino acids. The CDR3 DNA sequence: TGTGCCAGCAGAAGTAACGTACGGGAAGGCTATGGCTACACCTTC. Translating it yields CASRSNVREGYGYTF.

The V and J genes are TRBV5-1 and TRBJ2-3; 8 positions agree with TRBD1. Germline loops: CDR1 SGHRS, CDR2 YFSETQ. The CDR3 has 16 amino acids. Unmatched junction bases numbered 9, after V lost 4 bases and J lost 2 bases. The CDR3 is CASSPSGGAYTDTQYF. The CDR3 DNA reads TGCGCCAGCAGCCCCTCAGGGGGCGCCTACACAGATACGCAGTATTTT.

The chain combines TRBV24-1 with TRBJ2-1; TRBD2 aligns across 11 bases. This CDR3 has 16 residues. J gave up 6 bases and V 4 bases, and 7 bases lay outside the gene matches. Germline V lookup: CDR1 KGHDR, CDR2 SFDVKD. CDR3: CATSDTTSGTFNEQFF. In DNA, the CDR3 is TGTGCCACCAGTGACACGACTAGCGGGACTTTCAATGAGCAGTTCTTC.

In nucleotides, the CDR3 is TGCGCCAGCAGCCAGGGACTAGCGGGAGACTACGAGCAGTACTTC. It translates to CASSQGLAGDYEQYF. The rearrangement uses TRBV5-1 and TRBJ2-7; 14 bases are a match to TRBD2. Germline-derived CDR1 and CDR2 are SGHRS and YFSETQ. V was clipped by 4 bases and J by 3 bases; unmatched bases: 3. This CDR3 has 15 residues.

This rearrangement joins TRBV7-2 to TRBJ1-4, with D hard to call. This CDR3 region has 15 residues. Trimming stripped 2 bases from V and 6 bases from J, with 13 bases between. Germline lookup yields CDR1 SGHTA and CDR2 FQGNSA. In nucleotides, the CDR3 is TGTGCCAGCAGCTTAACCGAGAGGGTATATGAAAAACTGTTTTTT. This codes for CASSLTERVYEKLFF.

The chain has TRBV27 and TRBJ1-2; no reliable D call. CDR3 length equals 13 residues. V gave up 0 bases and J gave up 6 bases, with 8 bases separating them. CDR1 and CDR2 from the germline V gene are MNHEY and SMNVEV (reference sequence). The CDR3 protein is CASSLSGSNGYTF. The CDR3 DNA sequence: TGTGCCAGCAGTTTATCAGGGAGCAATGGCTACACCTTC.

V is TRBV7-9 and J is TRBJ1-5; TRBD1 agrees at 9 bases. Germline CDR1 SEHNR, CDR2 FQNEAQ (reference sequence). The CDR3 loop spans 15 amino acids. V shed 1 base and J 7 bases; nucleotides not matched to a gene: 5. The CDR3 here is CASSLGDREGQPQHF. CDR3 DNA: TGTGCCAGCAGCTTAGGGGACAGGGAAGGCCAGCCCCAGCATTTT.

This clone came up a few times. The rearrangement links TRBV9 to TRBJ2-7, with 8 bases matching TRBD2. Losses at the gene ends were 2 bases for V and 3 bases for J; bases not matched to a gene: 10. This CDR3 has 16 residues. From germline, CDR1 is SGDLS and CDR2 YYNGEE. CDR3 sequence reads: CASSVSGTSTFYEQYF. CDR3 bases: TGTGCCAGCAGCGTTTCCGGGACTAGTACCTTCTACGAGCAGTACTTC.

The rearrangement uses TRBV7-9 and TRBJ2-7; unclear D gene. Germline V gene data show CDR1 as SEHNR and CDR2 as FQNEAQ (reference sequence). With 7 bases removed from V and 7 bases from J, the gap between germline ends came to 11 bases. CDR3 length: 11 amino acids. The CDR3 DNA is TGTGCCAGCACCTCCCTGGAGGAGCAGTACTTC. It codes for CASTSLEEQYF.

V usage is TRBV12-3 or TRBV12-4 and J usage is TRBJ1-2, with D possibly being TRBD1 (6 bases). This CDR3 has 13 amino acids. Between the trimmed V and J ends, which lost 2 bases and 8 bases, there was a span of 12 bases. The CDR3 sequence is CASSLLQGGGYTF. CDR3 nucleotide sequence: TGTGCCAGCAGTTTATTACAGGGTGGGGGCTACACCTTC.

In regard to this clone: Other DNA sequences of this sample code for an identical CDR3. The CDR3 loop is CASSLGDSSGNTIYF. The DNA for the CDR3 is TGCGCCAGCAGCTTAGGGGACAGCTCTGGAAACACCATATATTTT. The chain combines TRBV5-1 with TRBJ1-3; 7 nucleotides agree with TRBD1. Germline loops: CDR1 SGHRS, CDR2 YFSETQ. CDR3 size: 15 residues. Trimming at V came to 2 bases and at J to 0 bases, leaving 2 bases not matched to a gene.